This TCR beta chain was identified during a study of response to subunit inactivated influenza vaccine (dated by TCRdb to 2016 to 2019). Study-level background: To follow how T cells responded to a trivalent subunit inactivated influenza vaccine, the researchers relied on deep quantitative profiling of the T cell receptor repertoire.

The germline V gene gives CDR1 as SGHAT and CDR2 as FQNNGV. The CDR3 runs 14 amino acids, cysteine and phenylalanine included. The DNA shown is the 42-base CDR3, in frame from base 1. V is shortened by 1 base, J by 6 bases, and the region joining them spans 12 bases. To note about this clonotype: Its antigen is still unknown. Base qualities are not provided; no much larger clone lies one nucleotide away.

Library prep was done by RT-PCR. Instrument on record: Illumina HiSeq 2500. The public reads were reanalyzed by TCRdb: fastp trimming at Q25, MiXCR alignment, in-frame beta chains only. Rows are combined by CDR3 protein, so each entry shows the most common genes and DNA. The table for this sample lists some 800,000 distinct CDR3 sequences; 21% of them were counted only once. The ten largest clones take up 10% of the sample. What the work shows at the level of the full study, not this receptor alone: The authors suggested that each seasonal influenza vaccination may recruit only a limited number of new T cells.

This receptor was identified in a man aged 50-59 years who received an inactivated influenza vaccine. Donor details come from another sample of the same person, matched by shared clones. The chain employs TRBV11-2 and TRBJ2-5; possibly the D gene is TRBD2, per 6 matching bases. The sample was PBMCs from blood, taken about 5 days after vaccination. The DNA is TGTGCCAGCAGCTTAGGGGTCCGGGAGAAGACCCAGTACTTC. Its coded protein is CASSLGVREKTQYF.